The 16 T cell receptor beta chains below all came from one sample that was sequenced in a study of radiation and T cells in renal cell carcinoma. Noted time point: blood 2 weeks post-SBRT. Noted treatment: 15 Gy SBRT to primary tumor, nephrectomy 4 weeks later. Repertoires were generated with immunoSEQ multiplex PCR, while TCRdb's copy carries only in-frame clones and drops some. The profile shows tens of thousands of clones, around 86% of them singletons. The specimen comprised blood, sampled from a patient whose treatment included radiotherapy and nephrectomy. Source of these receptors: a woman aged 45-60 years with renal cell carcinoma.

The rearrangement links TRBV14 to TRBJ2-1, with TRBD1 matching 7 bases. The ends lost 3 bases at V and 2 bases at J; junction bases unmatched: 7. CDR3 length equals 16 residues. CDR1 SGHDN and CDR2 FVKESK come from the germline V gene. The CDR3 DNA sequence: TGTGCCAGCAGCCACGCCACAGGGGCCCCCTACAATGAGCAGTTCTTC. Translated: CASSHATGAPYNEQFF.

The J gene is TRBJ1-5, the V gene TRBV7-2; the D is unclear. This CDR3 comprises 13 residues. Trimming cost V 4 bases and J 5 bases, with 9 bases left between them. Germline lookup yields CDR1 SGHTA and CDR2 FQGNSA. The CDR3: CASSSDMDQPQHF. The CDR3 nucleotides are TGTGCCAGCAGCTCCGACATGGATCAGCCCCAGCATTTT.

The rearrangement uses TRBV4-3 and TRBJ1-5; maybe TRBD1 (5 bases). The CDR3 spans 13 residues. From germline, CDR1 is LGHNA and CDR2 YSLEER. V was clipped by 3 bases and J by 5 bases, with 8 bases between them. The CDR3 loop is CASSQEGYQPQHF. In nucleotides, the CDR3 is TGCGCCAGCAGCCAGGAGGGGTATCAGCCCCAGCATTTT.

The chain couples TRBV19 to TRBJ2-7, with D possibly being TRBD1 (5 bases). From germline, CDR1 is LNHDA and CDR2 SQIVND (reference sequence). V dropped 8 bases and J dropped 0 bases, with 17 bases sitting between them. The CDR3 covers 15 residues. The CDR3 here is CASRPSTESSYEQYF. CDR3 bases: TGTGCCAGTCGACCTTCGACAGAATCCTCCTACGAGCAGTACTTC. Full variable domain (rest looked up from reference TRBV19 and TRBJ2-7): DGGITQSPKYLFRKEGQNVTLSCEQNLNHDAMYWYRQDPGQGLRLIYYSQIVNDFQKGDIAEGYSVSREKKESFPLTVTSAQKNPTAFYLCASRPSTESSYEQYFGPGTRLTVT.

J is TRBJ2-1 and V is TRBV19; a weak D match, TRBD2 (6 bases). This CDR3 is built from 19 residues. Germline CDR1 LNHDA, CDR2 SQIVND (reference sequence). Trimming took 8 bases from V and 0 from J, leaving 26 bases between them. CDR3 nucleotides: TGTGCCAGTCGCCCCACCGGGACTCCCCTTTTTAGCTCCTACAATGAGCAGTTCTTC. Its protein is CASRPTGTPLFSSYNEQFF.

This clone occurred once. The chain is built from TRBV7-2 and TRBJ2-1, with TRBD2 identical over 13 bases. Germline loops: CDR1 SGHTA, CDR2 FQGNSA. CDR3 length equals 16 residues. The V gene end was trimmed by 6 bases and the J gene end by 8 bases; junction bases not matched to a gene: 10. The CDR3 sequence: CASRDEGLAGWDEQFF. In DNA, the CDR3 is TGTGCCAGCAGAGATGAGGGACTAGCGGGATGGGATGAGCAGTTCTTC.

This chain's CDR3 is CAGGAGETQYF. DNA for the CDR3: TGTGCGGGGGGGGCAGGAGAGACCCAGTACTTC. V is TRBV28 and J is TRBJ2-5; TRBD2 is a possible D gene (7 bases). Germline loops: CDR1 MDHEN, CDR2 SYDVKM. The CDR3 totals 11 residues.

The chain combines TRBV6-5 with TRBJ1-5; D gene unclear. Trimming stripped 11 bases from V and 6 bases from J, with 20 bases between. Germline-derived CDR1 and CDR2 are MNHEY and SVGAGI. The CDR3 runs to 14 residues. CDR3 amino acids: CASRRTRDSQPQHF. The CDR3 coding sequence is TGTGCCTCCCGGAGGACTCGAGATAGTCAGCCCCAGCATTTT.

This chain uses TRBV4-1 with TRBJ2-1; 8 positions agree with TRBD2. The germline V gene encodes CDR1 MGHRA and CDR2 YSYEKL. V dropped 0 bases and J dropped 4; count of bases not matched to a gene: 14. CDR3 length: 19 amino acids. CDR3 DNA: TGCGCCAGCAGCCAAGATACAAGCGGGGGTGTCCTAAATTACAATGAGCAGTTCTTC. Its protein product is CASSQDTSGGVLNYNEQFF.

This clone was seen just once. The chain uses TRBV10-3 and TRBJ2-1; the match to TRBD2 covers 9 bases. After removal of 2 bases from V and 7 bases from J, the junction contained 6 bases not matched to a gene. Germline values: CDR1 ENHRY, CDR2 SYGVKD. CDR3 length equals 15 residues. The CDR3 DNA is TGTGCCATCAGTGAGGGTTTGGCGGGGGGGAATGAGCAGTTCTTC. Its protein is CAISEGLAGGNEQFF.

The chain employs TRBV27 and TRBJ2-2; maybe TRBD2 (5 bases). CDR3 length: 15 residues. Germline CDR1 is MNHEY and CDR2 is SMNVEV (reference sequence). V was cut by 7 bases and J by 5 bases, with 17 bases left in between. The CDR3 spells CASTPARAGTGELFF. The CDR3 DNA reads TGTGCCAGCACCCCCGCGAGGGCCGGGACCGGGGAGCTGTTTTTT.

The chain carries TRBV19 and TRBJ2-7; 10 positions agree with TRBD2. The CDR3 spans 14 residues. J was trimmed by 3 bases and V by 3 bases; bases with no gene match: 2. CDR1 LNHDA and CDR2 SQIVND come from the germline V gene (reference sequence). The CDR3 nucleotides read TGTGCCAGTAGTATCCTAGCGGGAGACTACGAGCAGTACTTC. Residues: CASSILAGDYEQYF.

CDR3 nucleotide sequence: TGTGCCAGCACCTCATCCCCCCGGGACAGGGGTATCTCCTACGAGCAGTACTTC. Its translation is CASTSSPRDRGISYEQYF. The rearrangement uses TRBV27 and TRBJ2-7, with 10 bases identical to TRBD1. Per germline, CDR1 MNHEY and CDR2 SMNVEV (reference sequence). The CDR3 sequence is 18 residues long. V gave up 7 bases and J gave up 0 bases; unmatched junction bases: 15.

In its sample, this clone is medium-sized (0.01 to 0.1%). This sample also contains other DNA sequences that code for the same CDR3. V usage is TRBV11-2 and J usage is TRBJ2-3; D not certain. The CDR3 has 13 amino acids. Looked up from germline, CDR1 is SGHAT and CDR2 is FQNNGV. V was clipped by 0 bases and J by 6 bases, with 7 bases between them. For the CDR3, the DNA is TGTGCCAGCAGCTTAGATACGAGGGATACGCAGTATTTT. This codes for CASSLDTRDTQYF.

This chain connects TRBV9 to TRBJ1-4, with D possibly being TRBD1 (6 bases). The ends were cut back, 2 bases at V and 8 bases at J, with 16 bases in the middle. The CDR3 has 15 residues. Germline CDR1 and CDR2: SGDLS and YYNGEE. The CDR3, as DNA: TGTGCCAGCAGCGTGGCAGGGGAGGGAATGGAAAAACTGTTTTTT. Amino acid sequence: CASSVAGEGMEKLFF.

V usage is TRBV6-5 and J usage is TRBJ2-7; 8 bases are shared with TRBD1. The CDR3 length is 11 residues. In germline, CDR1 is MNHEY, CDR2 SVGAGI. The V gene end was trimmed by 10 bases and the J gene end by 3 bases; junction bases not matched to a gene: 2. The CDR3, as DNA: TGTGCCACGACAGGGGACTACGAGCAGTACTTC. Amino acids: CATTGDYEQYF.